Given below is one T cell receptor (beta chain) in context. This record comes from a study of blood T cells in healthy people across ages. A second PCR of 7 to 11 cycles used a sample-barcoded 5' primer and a J-beta primer mix. One entry per CDR3 protein results from TCRdb running MiXCR on the 5' RACE reads. The sample records hundreds of thousands of distinct CDR3 sequences, approximately 21% being singletons. The sequence came from a man between 65 and 85 years old in good health. The material sequenced was blood.

CDR3 coding DNA: TGCGCCAGCAGCTTGTTGCGGCAGAACACCGGGGAGCTGTTTTTT. Protein sequence: CASSLLRQNTGELFF. This rearrangement joins TRBV5-1 to TRBJ2-2; no clear D gene. Per the germline V gene, CDR1 is SGHRS and CDR2 is YFSETQ. This CDR3 has 15 residues. With 1 base removed from V and 1 base from J, the gap between germline ends came to 8 bases.